These 5 T cell receptor beta chains share one sample of origin, sequenced in a study of blood T cell repertoires in COVID-19. TCRdb's copy holds only in-frame clones and misses some; the assay was immunoSEQ multiplex PCR. The data show 67,000 or so clones, 70% to 85% seen once. Specimen: peripheral blood. The receptors stem from a man between 65 and 80 years old with acute or convalescent COVID-19.

V usage is TRBV18 and J usage is TRBJ2-5; 9 bases map to TRBD1. The germline CDR1 and CDR2 sequences are KGHSH and LQKENI. The CDR3 contains 15 residues. V was pared by 0 bases and J by 4 bases, with 3 bases of the junction left unmatched. The CDR3 DNA reads as TGTGCCAGCTCACCACCGGGACAGGGAGGAGAGACCCAGTACTTC. Its translation is CASSPPGQGGETQYF.

The genes are TRBV3-1 (or the pseudogene TRBV3-2) and TRBJ2-6; D uncertain. Germline V CDR1 and CDR2: LGHDT, YNNKEL (reference sequence). V was trimmed by 0 bases and J by 1 base, leaving 13 bases between them. The length of the CDR3 is 18 residues. CDR3 sequence: CASSQDLIRGSGANVLTF. CDR3 in DNA: TGTGCCAGCAGCCAAGATCTGATCAGAGGATCTGGGGCCAACGTCCTGACTTTC.

This rearrangement joins TRBV7-9 to TRBJ2-5; 9 bases align to TRBD1. Germline trimming cut 8 bases from V and 6 bases from J; bases unmatched to any gene: 7. The germline CDR1 and CDR2 sequences are SEHNR and FQNEAQ (reference sequence). The CDR3 length is 13 residues. CDR3 residues: CASSQGTGKTQYF. CDR3 sequence (DNA): TGTGCCAGCTCACAGGGGACAGGGAAGACCCAGTACTTC.

The genes are TRBV29-1 and TRBJ2-3, with D uncertain. The V gene's germline CDR1 is SQVTM and CDR2 ANQGSEA. CDR3 length: 13 amino acids. Trimming shortened V by 7 bases and J by 0 bases, and 11 bases separated the two germline ends. CDR3 protein: CSEHESSTDTQYF. The CDR3 DNA reads as TGCAGCGAGCACGAGTCTAGCACAGATACGCAGTATTTT.

This chain joins TRBV7-8 and TRBJ2-1; D is perhaps TRBD2 (6 bases). The germline V and J ends were trimmed by 1 base and 9 bases, with 10 bases remaining between them. The CDR3 contains 13 residues. CDR1 is SGHVS, CDR2 FQNEAQ, per germline. CDR3 residues: CASSLGGKTEQFF. For the CDR3, the DNA is TGTGCCAGCAGCTTAGGCGGGAAGACTGAGCAGTTCTTC.